This T cell receptor (beta chain) is from a study of CD8 T cells in Susac syndrome. Sequencing of TCR beta was performed on blood CD8+ T cells and on blood CD4+ T cells. The RNA, about 0.45 to 1 ug, was put through reverse transcription using random hexamers. TCRdb reprocessed the immunoSEQ multiplex PCR reads via MiXCR and lists one record per CDR3 protein. The sample lists about 130,000 distinct CDR3 sequences; around nine tenths were seen once. Germline V gene data show CDR1 as MNHEY and CDR2 as SMNVEV (reference sequence). Trimming removed 0 bases at V and 4 bases at J, with 7 bases between. The CDR3 loop spans 13 amino acids.

The gene calls are TRBV27 and TRBJ2-7; no clear D. The sequenced sample was CD8+ T cells from PBMCs. The clonotype comes from a human donor with multiple sclerosis. CDR3 region: CASSLSVFYEQYF. The CDR3 DNA follows: TGTGCCAGCAGTTTATCAGTCTTTTACGAGCAGTACTTC.